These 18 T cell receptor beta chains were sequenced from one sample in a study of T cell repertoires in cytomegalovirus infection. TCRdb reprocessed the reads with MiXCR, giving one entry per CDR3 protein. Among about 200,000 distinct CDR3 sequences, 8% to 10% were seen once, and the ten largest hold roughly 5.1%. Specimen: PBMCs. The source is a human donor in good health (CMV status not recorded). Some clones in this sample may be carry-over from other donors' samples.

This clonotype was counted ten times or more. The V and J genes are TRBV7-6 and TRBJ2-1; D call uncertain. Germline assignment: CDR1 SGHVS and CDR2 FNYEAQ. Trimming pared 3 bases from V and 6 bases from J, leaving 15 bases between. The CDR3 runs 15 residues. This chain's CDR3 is CASSLSSPGSNEQFF. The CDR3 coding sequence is TGTGCCAGCAGCTTGAGTAGCCCAGGAAGCAATGAGCAGTTCTTC.

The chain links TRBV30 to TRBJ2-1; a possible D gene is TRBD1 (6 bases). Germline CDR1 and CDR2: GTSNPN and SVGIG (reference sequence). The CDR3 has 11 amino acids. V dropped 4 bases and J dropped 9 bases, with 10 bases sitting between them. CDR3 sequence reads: CAWTPGVEQFF. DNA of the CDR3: TGTGCCTGGACCCCAGGGGTTGAGCAGTTCTTC.

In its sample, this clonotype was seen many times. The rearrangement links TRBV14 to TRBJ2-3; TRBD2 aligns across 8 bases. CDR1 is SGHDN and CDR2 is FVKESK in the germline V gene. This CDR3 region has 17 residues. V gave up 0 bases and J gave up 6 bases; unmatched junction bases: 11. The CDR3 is CASSQDEAGGVFDTQYF. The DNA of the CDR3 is TGTGCCAGCAGCCAAGATGAGGCGGGGGGTGTATTTGATACGCAGTATTTT. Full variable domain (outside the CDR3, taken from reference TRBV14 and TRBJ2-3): EAGVTQFPSHSVIEKGQTVTLRCDPISGHDNLYWYRRVMGKEIKFLLHFVKESKQDESGMPNNRFLAERTGGTYSTLKVQPAELEDSGVYFCASSQDEAGGVFDTQYFGPGTRLTVL.

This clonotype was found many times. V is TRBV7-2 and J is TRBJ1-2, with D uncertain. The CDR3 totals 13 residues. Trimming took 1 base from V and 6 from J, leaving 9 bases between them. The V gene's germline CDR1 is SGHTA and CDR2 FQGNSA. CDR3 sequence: CASSLEYRDGYTF. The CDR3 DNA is TGTGCCAGCAGCTTAGAATACAGAGATGGCTACACCTTC.

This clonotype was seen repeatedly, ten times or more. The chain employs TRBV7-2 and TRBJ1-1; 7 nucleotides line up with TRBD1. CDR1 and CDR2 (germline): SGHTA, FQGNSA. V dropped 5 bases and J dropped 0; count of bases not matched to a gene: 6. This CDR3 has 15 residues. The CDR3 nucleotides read TGTGCCAGCAGCCCTCCAGGGGGGATGAACACTGAAGCTTTCTTT. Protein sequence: CASSPPGGMNTEAFF.

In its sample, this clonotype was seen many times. The CDR3, as DNA: TGTGCCAGCGTCCGTAGCGGGAGAAGACGTAAGGGCAATGAGCAGTTCTTC. Translating gives CASVRSGRRRKGNEQFF. This sequence joins TRBV2 and TRBJ2-1; 9 bases agree with TRBD2. Trimming took 8 bases from V and 6 from J; bases not matched to a gene: 17. CDR1 is SNHLY, CDR2 FYNNEI, per germline. The CDR3 consists of 17 residues.

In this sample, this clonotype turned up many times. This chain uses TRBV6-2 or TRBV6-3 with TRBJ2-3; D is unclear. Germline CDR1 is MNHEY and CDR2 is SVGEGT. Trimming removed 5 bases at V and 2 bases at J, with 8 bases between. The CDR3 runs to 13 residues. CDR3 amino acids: CASSQGYTDTQYF. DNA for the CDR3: TGTGCCAGCAGTCAAGGATACACAGATACGCAGTATTTT.

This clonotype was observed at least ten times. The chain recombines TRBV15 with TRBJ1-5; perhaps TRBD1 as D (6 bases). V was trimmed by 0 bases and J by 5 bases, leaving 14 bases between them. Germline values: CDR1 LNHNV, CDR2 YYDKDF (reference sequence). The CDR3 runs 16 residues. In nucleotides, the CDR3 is TGTGCCACCAGCAGAGAAGGGCCCAGGGGAGATCAGCCCCAGCATTTT. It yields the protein CATSREGPRGDQPQHF.

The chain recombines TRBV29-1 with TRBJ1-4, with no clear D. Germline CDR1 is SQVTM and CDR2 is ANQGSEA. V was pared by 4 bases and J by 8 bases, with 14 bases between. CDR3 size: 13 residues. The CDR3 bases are TGCAGCGTTGCCGGCGTTCGAGGGGAAAAACTGTTTTTT. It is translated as CSVAGVRGEKLFF.

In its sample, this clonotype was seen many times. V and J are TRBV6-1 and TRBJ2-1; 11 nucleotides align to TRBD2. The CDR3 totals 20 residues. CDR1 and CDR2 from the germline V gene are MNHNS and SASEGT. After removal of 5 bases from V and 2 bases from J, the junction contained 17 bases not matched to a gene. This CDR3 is CASSNRDRATSGTPYNEQFF. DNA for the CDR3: TGTGCCAGCAGTAACCGGGACAGGGCGACTAGCGGGACACCCTACAATGAGCAGTTCTTC.

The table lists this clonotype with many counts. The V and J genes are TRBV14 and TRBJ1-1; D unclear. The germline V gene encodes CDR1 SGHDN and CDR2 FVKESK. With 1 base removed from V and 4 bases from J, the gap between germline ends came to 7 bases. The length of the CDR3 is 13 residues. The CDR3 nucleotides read TGTGCCAGCAGCCAAGGGACGGGCACTGAAGCTTTCTTT. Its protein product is CASSQGTGTEAFF.

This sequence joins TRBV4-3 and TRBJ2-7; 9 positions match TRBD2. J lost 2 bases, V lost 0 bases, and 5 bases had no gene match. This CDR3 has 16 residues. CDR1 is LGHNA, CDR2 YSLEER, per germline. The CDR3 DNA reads TGCGCCAGCAGCCAAGACATCGCGGGGGGGACCTACGAGCAGTACTTC. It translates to CASSQDIAGGTYEQYF.

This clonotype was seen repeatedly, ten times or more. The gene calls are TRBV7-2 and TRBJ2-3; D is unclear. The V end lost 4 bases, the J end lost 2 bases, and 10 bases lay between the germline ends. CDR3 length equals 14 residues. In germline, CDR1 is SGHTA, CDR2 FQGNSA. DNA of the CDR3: TGTGCCAGCAGCTCTGACATCTACACAGATACGCAGTATTTT. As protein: CASSSDIYTDTQYF.

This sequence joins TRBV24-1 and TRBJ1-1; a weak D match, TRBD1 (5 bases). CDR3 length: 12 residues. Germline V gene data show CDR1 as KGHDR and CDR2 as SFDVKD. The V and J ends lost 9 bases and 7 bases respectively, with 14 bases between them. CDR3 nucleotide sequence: TGTGCCACCCAACACGGGGGTATTGAAGCTTTCTTT. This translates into CATQHGGIEAFF.

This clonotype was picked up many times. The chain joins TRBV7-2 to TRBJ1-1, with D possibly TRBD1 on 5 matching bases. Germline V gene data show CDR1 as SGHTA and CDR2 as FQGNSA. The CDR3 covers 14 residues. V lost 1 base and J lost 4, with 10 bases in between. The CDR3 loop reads CASSLVVGLTEAFF. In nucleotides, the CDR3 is TGTGCCAGCAGCTTAGTGGTGGGGCTCACTGAAGCTTTCTTT.

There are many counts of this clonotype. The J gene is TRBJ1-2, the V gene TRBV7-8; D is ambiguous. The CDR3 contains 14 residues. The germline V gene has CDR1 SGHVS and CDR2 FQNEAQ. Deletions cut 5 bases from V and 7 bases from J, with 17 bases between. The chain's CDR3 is CASSIPDERGGYTF. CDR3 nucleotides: TGTGCCAGCAGCATCCCCGACGAACGCGGTGGCTACACCTTC.

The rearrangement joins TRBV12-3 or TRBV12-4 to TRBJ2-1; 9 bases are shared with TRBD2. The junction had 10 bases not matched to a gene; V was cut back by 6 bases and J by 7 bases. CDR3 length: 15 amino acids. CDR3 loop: CASSLAAGGNNEQFF. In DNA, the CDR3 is TGTGCCAGCAGCCTAGCGGCGGGAGGGAATAATGAGCAGTTCTTC.

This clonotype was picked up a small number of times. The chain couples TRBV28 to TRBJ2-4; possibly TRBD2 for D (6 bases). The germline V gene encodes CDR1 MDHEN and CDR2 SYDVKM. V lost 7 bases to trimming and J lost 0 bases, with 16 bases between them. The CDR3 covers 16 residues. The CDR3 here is CASTSAGSLAKNIQYF. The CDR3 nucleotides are TGTGCCAGCACCTCGGCGGGGTCACTAGCCAAAAACATTCAGTACTTC. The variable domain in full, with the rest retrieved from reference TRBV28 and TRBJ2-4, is DVKVTQSSRYLVKRTGEKVFLECVQDMDHENMFWYRQDPGLGLRLIYFSYDVKMKEKGDIPEGYSVSREKKERFSLILESASTNQTSMYLCASTSAGSLAKNIQYFGAGTRLSVL.